This TCR beta chain is drawn from a study of blood T cell repertoires in COVID-19. TCRdb's table, derived via immunoSEQ multiplex PCR, lists solely in-frame clones and lacks some. Among 50,000 or so clones listed, about 85% were seen once. The length of the CDR3 is 14 residues. V lost 2 bases and J lost 0, with 7 bases in between. The chain is built from TRBV23-1 and TRBJ1-1; D is unresolved. TRBV23-1 is sorted into the ORF group, with uncertain function. The sequence was collected from a man over 45 with acute or convalescent COVID-19. Material: peripheral blood. DNA of the CDR3: TGCGCCAGCAGTCAAAACACAGTGAACACTGAAGCTTTCTTT. It is translated as CASSQNTVNTEAFF.